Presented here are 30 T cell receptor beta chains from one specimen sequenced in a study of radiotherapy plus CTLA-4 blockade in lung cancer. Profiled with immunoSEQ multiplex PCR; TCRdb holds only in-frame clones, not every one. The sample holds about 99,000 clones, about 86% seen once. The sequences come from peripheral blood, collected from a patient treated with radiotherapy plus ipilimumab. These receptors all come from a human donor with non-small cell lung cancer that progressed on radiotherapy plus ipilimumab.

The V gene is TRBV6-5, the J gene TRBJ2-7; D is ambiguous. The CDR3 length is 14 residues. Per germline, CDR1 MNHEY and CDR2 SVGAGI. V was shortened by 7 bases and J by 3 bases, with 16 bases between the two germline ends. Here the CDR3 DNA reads TGTGCCAGCAAGATGGGTCGCGAACGCTACGAGCAGTACTTC. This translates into CASKMGRERYEQYF.

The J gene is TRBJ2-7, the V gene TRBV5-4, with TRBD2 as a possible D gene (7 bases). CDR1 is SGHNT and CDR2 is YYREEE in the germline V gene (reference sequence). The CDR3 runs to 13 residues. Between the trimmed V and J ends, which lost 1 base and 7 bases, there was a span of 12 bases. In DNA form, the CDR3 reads TGTGCCAGCAGCTTGCGGGGGGCGCTTGAGCAGTACTTC. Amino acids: CASSLRGALEQYF. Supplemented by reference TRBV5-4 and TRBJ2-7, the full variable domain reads ETGVTQSPTHLIKTRGQQVTLRCSSQSGHNTVSWYQQALGQGPQFIFQYYREEENGRGNFPPRFSGLQFPNYSSELNVNALELDDSALYLCASSLRGALEQYFGPGTRLTVT.

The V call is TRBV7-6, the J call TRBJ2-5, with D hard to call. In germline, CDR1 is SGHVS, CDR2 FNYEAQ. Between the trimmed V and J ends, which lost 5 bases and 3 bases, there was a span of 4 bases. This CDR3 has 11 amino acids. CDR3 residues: CASSPKETQYF. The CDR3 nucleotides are TGTGCCAGCAGCCCGAAAGAGACCCAGTACTTC.

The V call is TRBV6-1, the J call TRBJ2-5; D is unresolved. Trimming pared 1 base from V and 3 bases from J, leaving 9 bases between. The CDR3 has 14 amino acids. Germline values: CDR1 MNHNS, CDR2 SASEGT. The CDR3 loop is CASSEDPDKETQYF. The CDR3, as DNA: TGTGCCAGCAGTGAAGACCCCGACAAAGAGACCCAGTACTTC.

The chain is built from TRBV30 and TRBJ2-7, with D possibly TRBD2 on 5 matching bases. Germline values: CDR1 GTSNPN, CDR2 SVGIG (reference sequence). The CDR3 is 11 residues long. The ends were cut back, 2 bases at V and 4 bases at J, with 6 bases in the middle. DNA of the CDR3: TGTGCCTGGAGTCCGGGATACGAGCAGTACTTC. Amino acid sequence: CAWSPGYEQYF. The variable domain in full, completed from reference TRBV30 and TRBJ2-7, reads SQTIHQWPATLVQPVGSPLSLECTVEGTSNPNLYWYRQAAGRGLQLLFYSVGIGQISSEVPQNLSASRPQDRQFILSSKKLLLSDSGFYLCAWSPGYEQYFGPGTRLTVT.

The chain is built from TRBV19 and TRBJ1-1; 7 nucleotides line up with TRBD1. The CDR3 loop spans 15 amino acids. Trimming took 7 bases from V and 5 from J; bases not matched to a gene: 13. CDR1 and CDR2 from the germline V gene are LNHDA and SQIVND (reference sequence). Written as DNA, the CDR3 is TGTGCCAGTACCTTCGCTCCCGGGACAGTTACTGAAGCTTTCTTT. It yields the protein CASTFAPGTVTEAFF.

This CDR3 reads CASSISTYEQYF. The CDR3 DNA reads as TGTGCCAGCAGCATTAGTACCTACGAGCAGTACTTC. The chain joins TRBV7-2 to TRBJ2-7; D unresolved. CDR3 length: 12 residues. Germline loops: CDR1 SGHTA, CDR2 FQGNSA. The V end was cut by 5 bases, the J end by 2 bases, with 7 bases between.

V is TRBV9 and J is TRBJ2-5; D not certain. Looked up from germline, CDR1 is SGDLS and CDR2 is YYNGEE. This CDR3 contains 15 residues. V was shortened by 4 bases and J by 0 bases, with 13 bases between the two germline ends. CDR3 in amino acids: CASSPRGENQETQYF. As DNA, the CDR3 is TGTGCCAGCAGCCCCCGCGGCGAAAACCAAGAGACCCAGTACTTC.

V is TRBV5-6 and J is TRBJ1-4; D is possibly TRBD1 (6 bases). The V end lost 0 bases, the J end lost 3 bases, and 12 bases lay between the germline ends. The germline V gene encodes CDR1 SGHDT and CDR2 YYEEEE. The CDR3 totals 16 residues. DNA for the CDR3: TGTGCCAGCAGCTTGGGCCCAGGGGCAGCTAATGAAAAACTGTTTTTT. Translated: CASSLGPGAANEKLFF.

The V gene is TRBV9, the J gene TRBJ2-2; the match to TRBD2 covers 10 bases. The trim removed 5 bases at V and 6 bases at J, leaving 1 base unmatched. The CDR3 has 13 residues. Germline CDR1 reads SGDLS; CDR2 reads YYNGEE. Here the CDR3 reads CASRTSGAGELFF. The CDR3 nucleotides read TGTGCCAGCAGAACTAGCGGGGCCGGGGAGCTGTTTTTT.

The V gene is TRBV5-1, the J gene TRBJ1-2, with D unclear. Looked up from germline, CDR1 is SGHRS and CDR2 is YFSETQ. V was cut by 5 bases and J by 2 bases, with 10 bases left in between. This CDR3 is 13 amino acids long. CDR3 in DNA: TGCGCCAGCAGGCTCACGGGGAACTATGGCTACACCTTC. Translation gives CASRLTGNYGYTF.

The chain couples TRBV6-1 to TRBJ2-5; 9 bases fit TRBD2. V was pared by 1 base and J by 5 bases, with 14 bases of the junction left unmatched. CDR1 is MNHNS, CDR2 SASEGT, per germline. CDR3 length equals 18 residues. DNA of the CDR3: TGTGCCAGCAGTGAAGTGGGGCTAGCGGGGCTCTTGGGGGAGACCCAGTACTTC. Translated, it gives CASSEVGLAGLLGETQYF.

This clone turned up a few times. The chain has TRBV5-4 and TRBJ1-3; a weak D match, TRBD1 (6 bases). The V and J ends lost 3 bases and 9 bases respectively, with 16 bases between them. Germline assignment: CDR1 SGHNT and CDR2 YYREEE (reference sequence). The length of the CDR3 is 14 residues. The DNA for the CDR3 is TGTGCCAGCAGCTCGACAGGCCCGGGGGGCACCATATATTTT. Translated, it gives CASSSTGPGGTIYF.

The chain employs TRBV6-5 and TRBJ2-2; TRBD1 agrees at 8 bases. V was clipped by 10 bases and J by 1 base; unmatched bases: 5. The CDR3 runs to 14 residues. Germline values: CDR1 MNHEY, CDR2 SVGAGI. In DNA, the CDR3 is TGTGCCACAAAGACAGGGGTGAACACCGGGGAGCTGTTTTTT. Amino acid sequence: CATKTGVNTGELFF.

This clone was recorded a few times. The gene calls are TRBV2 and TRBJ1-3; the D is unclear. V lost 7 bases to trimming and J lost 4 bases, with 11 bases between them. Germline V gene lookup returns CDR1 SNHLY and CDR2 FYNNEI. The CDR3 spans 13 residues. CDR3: CASNVVKGNTIYF. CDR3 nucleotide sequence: TGTGCCAGCAACGTCGTTAAAGGAAACACCATATATTTT.

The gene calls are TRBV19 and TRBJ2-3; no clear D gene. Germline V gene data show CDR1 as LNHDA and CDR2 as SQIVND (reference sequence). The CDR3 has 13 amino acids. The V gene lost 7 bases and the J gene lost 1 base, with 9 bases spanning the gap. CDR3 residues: CASKNGGTDTQYF. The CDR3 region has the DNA TGTGCCAGTAAAAATGGGGGCACAGATACGCAGTATTTT. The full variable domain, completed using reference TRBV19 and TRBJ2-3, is DGGITQSPKYLFRKEGQNVTLSCEQNLNHDAMYWYRQDPGQGLRLIYYSQIVNDFQKGDIAEGYSVSREKKESFPLTVTSAQKNPTAFYLCASKNGGTDTQYFGPGTRLTVL.

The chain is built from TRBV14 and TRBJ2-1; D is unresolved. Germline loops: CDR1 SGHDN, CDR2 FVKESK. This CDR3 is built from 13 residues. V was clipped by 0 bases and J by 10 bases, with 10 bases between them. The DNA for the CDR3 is TGTGCCAGCAGCCAAGATCTTAGGGCAGAGCAGTTCTTC. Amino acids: CASSQDLRAEQFF.

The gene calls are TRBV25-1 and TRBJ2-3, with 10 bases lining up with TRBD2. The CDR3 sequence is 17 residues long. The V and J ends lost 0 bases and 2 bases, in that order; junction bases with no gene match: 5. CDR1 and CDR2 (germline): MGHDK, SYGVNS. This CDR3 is CASSEYEREGATDTQYF. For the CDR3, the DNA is TGTGCCAGCAGTGAATACGAGCGGGAGGGGGCCACAGATACGCAGTATTTT.

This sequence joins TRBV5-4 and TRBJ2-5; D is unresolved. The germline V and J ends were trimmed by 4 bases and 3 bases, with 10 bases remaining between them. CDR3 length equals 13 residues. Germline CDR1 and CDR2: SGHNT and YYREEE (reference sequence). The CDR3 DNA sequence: TGTGCCAGCAGCCCGGACGGTGAAGAGACCCAGTACTTC. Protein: CASSPDGEETQYF. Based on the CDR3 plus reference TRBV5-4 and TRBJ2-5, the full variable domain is ETGVTQSPTHLIKTRGQQVTLRCSSQSGHNTVSWYQQALGQGPQFIFQYYREEENGRGNFPPRFSGLQFPNYSSELNVNALELDDSALYLCASSPDGEETQYFGPGTRLLVL.

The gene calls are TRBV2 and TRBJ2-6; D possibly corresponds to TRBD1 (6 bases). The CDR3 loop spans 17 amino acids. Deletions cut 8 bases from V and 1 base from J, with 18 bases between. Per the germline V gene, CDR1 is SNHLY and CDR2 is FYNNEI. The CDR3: CASVLTGIGSGANVLTF. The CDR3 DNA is TGTGCCAGCGTACTCACAGGGATAGGATCTGGGGCCAACGTCCTGACTTTC.

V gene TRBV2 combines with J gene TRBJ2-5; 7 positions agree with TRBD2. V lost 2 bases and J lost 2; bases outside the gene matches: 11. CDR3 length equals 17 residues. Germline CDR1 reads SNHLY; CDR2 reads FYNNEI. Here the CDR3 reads CASSESRLGGGQETQYF. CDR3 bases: TGTGCCAGCAGTGAAAGTAGGCTGGGGGGAGGGCAAGAGACCCAGTACTTC.

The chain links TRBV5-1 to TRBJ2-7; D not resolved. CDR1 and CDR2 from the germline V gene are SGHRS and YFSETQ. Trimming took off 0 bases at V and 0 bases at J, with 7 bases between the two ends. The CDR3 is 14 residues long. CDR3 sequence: CASSLGLNSYEQYF. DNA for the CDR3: TGCGCCAGCAGCTTGGGACTTAACTCCTACGAGCAGTACTTC.

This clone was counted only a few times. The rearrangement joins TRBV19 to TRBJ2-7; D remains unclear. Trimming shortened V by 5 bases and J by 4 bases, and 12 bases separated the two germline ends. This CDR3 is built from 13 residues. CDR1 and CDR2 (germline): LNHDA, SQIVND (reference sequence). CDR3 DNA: TGTGCCAGTAGTCTGAGGCCAAATTACGAGCAGTACTTC. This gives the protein CASSLRPNYEQYF.

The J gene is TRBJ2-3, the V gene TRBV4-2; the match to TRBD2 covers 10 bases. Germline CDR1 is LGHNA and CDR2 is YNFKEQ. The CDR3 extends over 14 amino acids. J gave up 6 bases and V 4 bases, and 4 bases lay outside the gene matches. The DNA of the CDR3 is TGTGCCAGCAGCCCGGGGACTAGCGACGATACGCAGTATTTT. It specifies CASSPGTSDDTQYF.

In nucleotides, the CDR3 is TGTGCCAGCGGTCTAGCGGGAGGGCAAGAGACCCAGTACTTC. Amino acid sequence: CASGLAGGQETQYF. This chain links TRBV2 with TRBJ2-5, with 12 bases identical to TRBD2. The germline gives CDR1 SNHLY, CDR2 FYNNEI. The ends lost 8 bases at V and 2 bases at J; junction bases unmatched: 3. This CDR3 region has 14 residues.

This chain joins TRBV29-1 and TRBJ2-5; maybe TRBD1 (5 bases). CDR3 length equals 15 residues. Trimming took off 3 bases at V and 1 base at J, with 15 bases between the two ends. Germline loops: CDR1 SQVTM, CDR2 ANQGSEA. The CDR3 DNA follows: TGCAGCGTTGAGAACCTAGGACAACCCCAAGAGACCCAGTACTTC. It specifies CSVENLGQPQETQYF.

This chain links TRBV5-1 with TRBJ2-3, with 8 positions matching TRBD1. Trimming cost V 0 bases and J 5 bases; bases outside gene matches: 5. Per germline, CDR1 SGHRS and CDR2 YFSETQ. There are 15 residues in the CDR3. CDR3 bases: TGCGCCAGCAGCTTGGCGGACAGGGTTCGAGATACGCAGTATTTT. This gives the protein CASSLADRVRDTQYF.

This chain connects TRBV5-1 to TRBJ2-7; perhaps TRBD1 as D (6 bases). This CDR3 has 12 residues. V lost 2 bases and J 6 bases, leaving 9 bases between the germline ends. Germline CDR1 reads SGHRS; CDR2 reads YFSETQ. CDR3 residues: CASSFQGREQYF. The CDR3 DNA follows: TGCGCCAGCAGCTTTCAGGGGCGCGAGCAGTACTTC.

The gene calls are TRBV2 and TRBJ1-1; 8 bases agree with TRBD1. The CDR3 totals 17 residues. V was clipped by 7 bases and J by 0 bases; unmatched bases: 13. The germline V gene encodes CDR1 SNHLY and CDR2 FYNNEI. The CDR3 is CASTQGDRFLLNTEAFF. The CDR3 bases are TGTGCCAGCACCCAGGGGGACAGGTTTTTACTGAACACTGAAGCTTTCTTT.

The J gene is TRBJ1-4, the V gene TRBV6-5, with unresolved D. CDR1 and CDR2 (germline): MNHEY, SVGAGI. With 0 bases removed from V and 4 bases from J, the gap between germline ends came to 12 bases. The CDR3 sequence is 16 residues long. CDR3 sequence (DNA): TGTGCCAGCAGTTACTCGTGGCAGAGTATTAATGAAAAACTGTTTTTT. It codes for CASSYSWQSINEKLFF.